This T cell receptor beta chain was recorded in a study of OX40 agonist ivuxolimab in advanced cancers. Overall study: Administration of intravenous ivuxolimab to patients occurred every 2 weeks at 0.01 to 10 mg/kg. Partial responses were seen in three patients, one with hepatocellular carcinoma and two with cutaneous melanoma.

Method: immunoSEQ multiplex PCR; TCRdb's copy keeps in-frame clones and lacks some. The table lists over 90,000 clones, approximately 93% of them singletons. CDR3 length: 14 residues. Trimming pared 3 bases from V and 9 bases from J, leaving 16 bases between. Germline CDR1 SGDLS, CDR2 YYNGEE. On this clone: Antigen unknown.

Overall study findings and caveats: CD4+ and CD8+ blood T cells expanded clonally by week 6 at 0.1 to 3.0 mg/kg. No antigen was identified for the clonally expanded peripheral T cells.

This receptor was identified in an adult with an advanced solid tumor such as melanoma, head and neck, liver or kidney cancer. The material sequenced was CD4+ or CD8+ T cells sorted from blood, taken in a trial of the OX40 agonist ivuxolimab. V and J are TRBV9 and TRBJ2-1; no firm D call. The CDR3 is CASSGLVPLSEQFF. CDR3 bases: TGTGCCAGCAGCGGGCTAGTCCCCCTTAGTGAGCAGTTCTTC.